The TCR beta chain under discussion was sequenced for a study of blood T cell repertoires in COVID-19. Background on the study: Italy, Spain and the United States were the sources of the convalescent and acute COVID-19 samples. Sources were T cells, B-cell-depleted T cells, or PBMCs; the material itself was cDNA or gDNA.

Authors' processing steps: Amplification of reference gene primers was used by the study to estimate nucleated cell counts. Profiling relied on immunoSEQ multiplex PCR, and the TCRdb table lists in-frame clones only, not all of them. That table furnishes V, J and clone size, whereas the DNA furnished D and trimming. The repertoire holds 200,000 to 300,000 clones, about four fifths seen once, with roughly a tenth in the top ten. With V trimmed by 1 base and J by 1 base, 4 bases remained unmatched. CDR1 is SGHTA and CDR2 is FQGNSA in the germline V gene. This CDR3 comprises 16 residues. This clone was counted a few times.

The J gene is TRBJ2-3, the V gene TRBV7-2, with TRBD2 identical over 8 bases. Source material: peripheral blood. This sequence was found in a woman of 80 years or more with acute or convalescent COVID-19. The CDR3 DNA reads TGTGCCAGCAGCTTAGTGACGCGGGGGGGCACAGATACGCAGTATTTT. Its translation is CASSLVTRGGTDTQYF.